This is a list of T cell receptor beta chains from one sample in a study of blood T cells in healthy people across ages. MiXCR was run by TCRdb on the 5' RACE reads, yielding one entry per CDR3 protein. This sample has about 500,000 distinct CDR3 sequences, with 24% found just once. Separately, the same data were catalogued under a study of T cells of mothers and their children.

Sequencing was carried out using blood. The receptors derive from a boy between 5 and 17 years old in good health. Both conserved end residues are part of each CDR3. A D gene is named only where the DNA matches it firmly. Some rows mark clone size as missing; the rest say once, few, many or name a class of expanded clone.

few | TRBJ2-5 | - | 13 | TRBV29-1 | TGCAGCGTTGAAGATATTACCCCTAGGGAGCGGTTCTTC | CSVEDITPRERFF
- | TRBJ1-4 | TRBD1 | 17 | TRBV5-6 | TGTGCCAGCAGCGCCGGGACAGGGGGCGCGTCGGCCGAAAAACTGTTTTTT | CASSAGTGGASAEKLFF
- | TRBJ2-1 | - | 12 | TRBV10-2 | TGCGCCAGCAGCAGGGGTGGGGAAAGCCAGTTCTTC | CASSRGGESQFF
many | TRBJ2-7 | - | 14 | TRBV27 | TGTGCCAGCAGTCTATGGGGACCAAACTACGAGCAGTACTTC | CASSLWGPNYEQYF
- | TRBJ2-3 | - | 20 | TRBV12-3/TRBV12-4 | TGTGCCAGCAGTCTTCCCGGGGTTTCCCTGAGGTGGGCTGGGAGAGATACGCAGTATTTT | CASSLPGVSLRWAGRDTQYF
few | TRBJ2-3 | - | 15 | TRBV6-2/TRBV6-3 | TGTGCCAGCAGTACGGGGGTGCAATTAATAGATACGCAGTATTTT | CASSTGVQLIDTQYF
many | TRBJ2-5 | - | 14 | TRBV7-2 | TGTGCCAGCAGCTTATATCGGGGTATGGAGACCCAGTACTTC | CASSLYRGMETQYF
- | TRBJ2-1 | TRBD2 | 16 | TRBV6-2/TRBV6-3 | TGTGCCAGCAGTTACTTCGGGACTAGCGGGGCCAATGAGCAGTTCTTC | CASSYFGTSGANEQFF
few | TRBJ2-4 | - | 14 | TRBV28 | TGTGCCACCAAGGGGCCAGGGAGCGGAAACATTCAGTACTTC | CATKGPGSGNIQYF
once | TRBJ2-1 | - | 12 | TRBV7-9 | TGTGCCAGCAGGTTGACCTATCATGAGCAGTTCTTC | CASRLTYHEQFF
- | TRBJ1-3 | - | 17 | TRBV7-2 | TGTGTCAGCAGCTTAGCTTCTGGGCCCGGGACTGGAAACACCATATATTTT | CVSSLASGPGTGNTIYF
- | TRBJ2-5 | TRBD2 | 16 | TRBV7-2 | TGTGCCAGCAGCCCGCTAGCGGGAGGTCACTCCTACGAACAGTACTTC | CASSPLAGGHSYEQYF
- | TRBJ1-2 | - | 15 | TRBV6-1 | TGTGCCAGCAGTGAATGGGAGACACTTAACTATGGCTACACCTTC | CASSEWETLNYGYTF
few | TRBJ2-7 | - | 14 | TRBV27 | TGTGCCACCAGCTCCGGGGGTTTTAGTTACGAGCAGTACTTC | CATSSGGFSYEQYF
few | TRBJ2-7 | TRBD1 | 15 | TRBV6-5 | TGTGCCAGCAGTTACTCGAACAGGGGGGTATTCGAGCAGTACTTC | CASSYSNRGVFEQYF
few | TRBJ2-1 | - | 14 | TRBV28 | TGTGCCAGCAGGTCAAGCGCTCCCCTCAATGAGCAGTTCTTC | CASRSSAPLNEQFF
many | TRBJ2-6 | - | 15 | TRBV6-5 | TGTGCCAGCAGTTCCATTCGCTCTGGGGCCAACGTCCTGACTTTC | CASSSIRSGANVLTF
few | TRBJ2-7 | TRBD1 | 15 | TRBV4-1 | TGCGCCAGCAGCCAAGCGGGGACAGGGCACTACGAGCAGTACTTC | CASSQAGTGHYEQYF
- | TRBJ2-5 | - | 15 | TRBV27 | TGTGCCAGCAGTTGGGAACCACAGGCCCAAGAGACCCAGTACTTC | CASSWEPQAQETQYF
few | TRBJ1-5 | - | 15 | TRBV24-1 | TGTGCCACCGGGGGTCCGGGGGGCCTAAATCAGCCCCAGCATTTT | CATGGPGGLNQPQHF
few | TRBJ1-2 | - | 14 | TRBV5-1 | TGCGCCAGCAGCTTGGAGGCGGCCCACTATGGCTACACCTTC | CASSLEAAHYGYTF
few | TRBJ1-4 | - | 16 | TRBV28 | TGTGCCAGCAGTTCTCCTTCAGGGTCAACTAATGAAAAACTGTTTTTT | CASSSPSGSTNEKLFF
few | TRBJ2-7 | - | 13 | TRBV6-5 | TGTGCCAGCACGTCTCGGACGGGTTACGAGCAGTACTTC | CASTSRTGYEQYF